These 24 T cell receptor beta chains originate from one sample sequenced in a study of control samples from healthy donors and cancer patients. The method was immunoSEQ multiplex PCR; TCRdb's version includes in-frame clones alone and lacks a portion of them. The sample lists 120,000 to 150,000 clones, 91% seen once, with over 6% in the top ten. The specimen sequenced was blood. These receptors were collected from a man younger than 35 in good health.

V is TRBV11-2 and J is TRBJ2-3; D might be TRBD1 (6 bases). Germline loops: CDR1 SGHAT, CDR2 FQNNGV. The CDR3 runs to 13 residues. Deletions cut 5 bases from V and 9 bases from J, with 15 bases between. CDR3 nucleotides: TGTGCCAGCAGCCCAGGGGCCATGGCGACGCAGTATTTT. Protein sequence: CASSPGAMATQYF. The variable domain in full, completed from reference TRBV11-2 and TRBJ2-3, reads EAGVAQSPRYKIIEKRQSVAFWCNPISGHATLYWYQQILGQGPKLLIQFQNNGVVDDSQLPKDRFSAERLKGVDSTLKIQPAKLEDSAVYLCASSPGAMATQYFGPGTRLTVL.

The CDR3, as DNA: TGTGCCAGCAGAGGACAGGGTGGCACTGAAGCTTTCTTT. It encodes CASRGQGGTEAFF. The chain joins TRBV6-5 to TRBJ1-1; 8 bases match TRBD1. The length of the CDR3 is 13 residues. Germline V CDR1 and CDR2: MNHEY, SVGAGI. With V trimmed by 6 bases and J by 4 bases, 4 bases remained unmatched.

This chain connects TRBV2 to TRBJ2-7; 8 nucleotides match TRBD1. Germline values: CDR1 SNHLY, CDR2 FYNNEI. With V trimmed by 4 bases and J by 7 bases, 6 bases remained unmatched. The CDR3 has 13 residues. CDR3: CASSAQGAGEQYF. CDR3 DNA sequence: TGTGCCAGCAGTGCGCAGGGGGCAGGGGAGCAGTACTTC.

The rearrangement joins TRBV15 to TRBJ1-5, with 11 bases fitting TRBD1. V shed 4 bases, J shed 0 bases, and the junction held 5 bases outside the gene matches. In germline, CDR1 is LNHNV, CDR2 YYDKDF (reference sequence). The CDR3 extends over 17 amino acids. The CDR3 nucleotides are TGTGCCACCAGCACCGGACAGGGGGCGCGTAGCAATCAGCCCCAGCATTTT. Translation: CATSTGQGARSNQPQHF.

The chain couples TRBV24-1 to TRBJ2-7; 8 positions agree with TRBD1. Trimming at V came to 3 bases and at J to 6 bases, leaving 3 bases not matched to a gene. Looked up from germline, CDR1 is KGHDR and CDR2 is SFDVKD. This CDR3 region has 13 residues. CDR3 sequence (DNA): TGTGCCACCAGTGATCTCGACAGGGGCGAGCAGTACTTC. This translates into CATSDLDRGEQYF.

V and J are TRBV18 and TRBJ2-2; no firm D call. Trimming took off 1 base at V and 1 base at J, with 7 bases between the two ends. Germline assignment: CDR1 KGHSH and CDR2 LQKENI. The CDR3 extends over 15 amino acids. CDR3 loop: CASSPHPENTGELFF. CDR3 coding DNA: TGTGCCAGCTCACCACACCCAGAGAACACCGGGGAGCTGTTTTTT.

The gene calls are TRBV6-5 and TRBJ1-6; a weak D match, TRBD1 (5 bases). The germline V gene has CDR1 MNHEY and CDR2 SVGAGI. The V gene lost 6 bases and the J gene lost 13 bases, with 19 bases spanning the gap. CDR3 length: 14 residues. The CDR3: CASSLQATYRPLHF. CDR3 DNA: TGTGCCAGCAGCTTACAGGCCACATATCGGCCCCTCCACTTT.

This rearrangement joins TRBV3-1 (or the pseudogene TRBV3-2) to TRBJ1-1, with D perhaps TRBD1 (6 bases). V was pared by 1 base and J by 2 bases, with 17 bases between. This CDR3 comprises 17 residues. The V gene's germline CDR1 is LGHDT and CDR2 YNNKEL (reference sequence). The CDR3 bases are TGTGCCAGCAGCCAAGTAAGGGGGACGGCCATTAACACTGAAGCTTTCTTT. Amino acid sequence: CASSQVRGTAINTEAFF.

V gene TRBV5-1 combines with J gene TRBJ2-7, with D unresolved. The CDR3 is made up of 14 amino acids. Germline CDR1 SGHRS, CDR2 YFSETQ. V shed 2 bases and J shed 2 bases, with 11 bases lying between them. The CDR3 is CASSFDGITYEQYF. For the CDR3, the DNA is TGCGCCAGCAGCTTTGACGGAATTACCTACGAGCAGTACTTC.

V usage is TRBV11-2 and J usage is TRBJ1-2; D gene ambiguous. V lost 2 bases, J lost 7 bases, and 11 bases lay in between. The CDR3 consists of 13 residues. Germline V gene data show CDR1 as SGHAT and CDR2 as FQNNGV. CDR3 residues: CASSLLEGRGYTF. The CDR3 DNA reads TGTGCCAGCAGCTTACTAGAAGGGCGTGGCTACACCTTC.

V is TRBV7-8 and J is TRBJ2-7; 10 bases match TRBD2. The CDR3 length is 16 residues. The J segment lost 5 bases and the V segment lost 2 bases, leaving 9 bases of the junction unmatched. CDR1 and CDR2 from the germline V gene are SGHVS and FQNEAQ. The CDR3 reads CASSLQRGGPEHEQYF. The CDR3 DNA reads TGTGCCAGCAGCTTACAGCGGGGGGGCCCAGAGCACGAGCAGTACTTC.

The rearrangement links TRBV12-5 to TRBJ1-1; D gene ambiguous. Trimming stripped 6 bases from V and 1 base from J, with 3 bases between. The CDR3 length is 11 residues. In germline, CDR1 is LGHNT, CDR2 FRNRAP. CDR3 sequence: CASGQNTEAFF. In DNA form, the CDR3 reads TGTGCTAGTGGCCAGAACACTGAAGCTTTCTTT.

The J gene is TRBJ2-3, the V gene TRBV10-3; D is perhaps TRBD1 (6 bases). The CDR3 sequence is 16 residues long. CDR1 and CDR2 from the germline V gene are ENHRY and SYGVKD. CDR3 DNA sequence: TGTCCCAATCCAACCATACAGGGCTTGTCCACAGATACGCAGTATTTT. Protein sequence: CPNPTIQGLSTDTQYF.

Concerning this clone itself: At one end the junction does not follow the germline gene, possibly because of a read error. The gene calls are TRBV5-1 and TRBJ1-1, with a weak D call TRBD1 (5 bases). This CDR3 has 13 amino acids. The germline V gene has CDR1 SGHRS and CDR2 YFSETQ. The chain's CDR3 is CASSLGVETEAFF. DNA for the CDR3: TGCGCCAGCAGTTTGGGGGTAGAAACTGAAGCTTTCTTT. Combining the CDR3 with reference TRBV5-1 and TRBJ1-1 gives the whole variable domain KAGVTQTPRYLIKTRGQQVTLSCSPISGHRSVSWYQQTPGQGLQFLFEYFSETQRNKGNFPGRFSGRQFSNSRSEMNVSTLELGDSALYLCASSLGVETEAFFGQGTRLTVV.

This clone was counted once. This chain links TRBV7-9 with TRBJ2-7; possibly TRBD1 for D (6 bases). This CDR3 is built from 14 residues. CDR1 is SEHNR and CDR2 is FQNEAQ in the germline V gene (reference sequence). Trimming took off 2 bases at V and 3 bases at J, with 11 bases between the two ends. Written as DNA, the CDR3 is TGTGCCAGCAGCTTAACGGACAGAGACTACGAGCAGTACTTC. This sequence encodes CASSLTDRDYEQYF.

The chain links TRBV27 to TRBJ1-1, with 10 bases aligning to TRBD1. This CDR3 comprises 16 residues. From germline, CDR1 is MNHEY and CDR2 SMNVEV (reference sequence). V gave up 5 bases and J gave up 0 bases; unmatched junction bases: 6. For the CDR3, the DNA is TGTGCCAGCAGTCCCGGGACAGGGGTTATGAACACTGAAGCTTTCTTT. This gives the protein CASSPGTGVMNTEAFF.

This chain uses TRBV28 with TRBJ1-6; a possible D gene is TRBD1 (5 bases). The CDR3 is 13 residues long. Trimming stripped 9 bases from V and 14 bases from J, with 20 bases between. The germline V gene has CDR1 MDHEN and CDR2 SYDVKM. For the CDR3, the DNA is TGTGCCAGTTACGGGGCGCGGGATATGTCCCTCCACTTT. Translation gives CASYGARDMSLHF. The full variable domain, its missing parts supplied by reference TRBV28 and TRBJ1-6, is DVKVTQSSRYLVKRTGEKVFLECVQDMDHENMFWYRQDPGLGLRLIYFSYDVKMKEKGDIPEGYSVSREKKERFSLILESASTNQTSMYLCASYGARDMSLHFGNGTRLTVT.

The chain employs TRBV6-5 and TRBJ1-1; 7 bases map to TRBD1. Trimming cost V 8 bases and J 1 base; bases outside gene matches: 10. The germline V gene encodes CDR1 MNHEY and CDR2 SVGAGI. The CDR3 has 15 amino acids. The CDR3 loop is CASFDREGANTEAFF. In DNA, the CDR3 is TGTGCCAGCTTCGACAGGGAGGGGGCGAACACTGAAGCTTTCTTT.

The genes are TRBV13 and TRBJ2-2; no reliable D call. Germline V gene lookup returns CDR1 PRHDT and CDR2 FYEKMQ (reference sequence). The V gene lost 4 bases and the J gene lost 4 bases, with 7 bases spanning the gap. The CDR3 totals 13 residues. The DNA for the CDR3 is TGTGCCAGCAGCTCTCGGGCCACCGGGGAGCTGTTTTTT. Translating gives CASSSRATGELFF.

The CDR3 DNA sequence: TGCGCCAGCAGCTTGGACAGTCGAGGGGACGAGCAGTACTTC. As protein: CASSLDSRGDEQYF. V is TRBV5-1 and J is TRBJ2-7; either TRBD1 or TRBD2 may supply D (5 bases each). The length of the CDR3 is 14 residues. Germline CDR1 reads SGHRS; CDR2 reads YFSETQ. Deletions cut 0 bases from V and 5 bases from J, with 12 bases between.

The chain couples TRBV5-1 to TRBJ1-2, with D unresolved. The CDR3 covers 14 residues. Germline-derived CDR1 and CDR2 are SGHRS and YFSETQ. Trimming stripped 5 bases from V and 5 bases from J, with 16 bases between. The CDR3 region has the DNA TGCGCCAGCAGTGAAGGAGGGCCCTCTTATGGCTACACCTTC. Translated, it gives CASSEGGPSYGYTF. Combining the CDR3 with reference TRBV5-1 and TRBJ1-2 gives the whole variable domain KAGVTQTPRYLIKTRGQQVTLSCSPISGHRSVSWYQQTPGQGLQFLFEYFSETQRNKGNFPGRFSGRQFSNSRSEMNVSTLELGDSALYLCASSEGGPSYGYTFGSGTRLTVV.

The chain has TRBV6-4 and TRBJ2-2; TRBD1 is a possible D gene (5 bases). V was cut by 3 bases and J by 4 bases, with 9 bases left in between. This CDR3 spans 14 amino acids. Per germline, CDR1 MRHNA and CDR2 SNTAGT. In DNA form, the CDR3 reads TGTGCCAGCAGTGAACAGGCGCCCACCGGGGAGCTGTTTTTT. Residues: CASSEQAPTGELFF.

The chain combines TRBV27 with TRBJ1-6; no clear D gene. This CDR3 is 12 amino acids long. Trimming shortened V by 3 bases and J by 4 bases, and 1 base separated the two germline ends. Germline lookup yields CDR1 MNHEY and CDR2 SMNVEV (reference sequence). DNA of the CDR3: TGTGCCAGCAGTTTGTATAATTCACCCCTCCACTTT. Amino acid sequence: CASSLYNSPLHF.

This clone was detected once. This chain uses TRBV5-1 with TRBJ2-3, with TRBD2 identical over 9 bases. V trimming: 0 bases; J trimming: 0 bases; junction bases outside the gene matches: 8. This CDR3 comprises 18 residues. Germline-derived CDR1 and CDR2 are SGHRS and YFSETQ. The CDR3 reads CASSLGSGGPQSTDTQYF. The CDR3 nucleotides are TGCGCCAGCAGCTTGGGCAGCGGGGGGCCCCAAAGCACAGATACGCAGTATTTT.